This T cell receptor beta chain was recorded in a study of response to subunit inactivated influenza vaccine. This clonotype was seen a handful of times. Its antigen is not identified. The CDR3 has 17 amino acids. Germline V CDR1 and CDR2: SGHDN, FVKESK. J was trimmed by 7 bases and V by 0 bases; bases with no gene match: 12. Overall study results and limits: With each seasonal influenza vaccination, the authors suggested, few new T cells are recruited.

TCRdb itself ran the RT-PCR reads through MiXCR, one entry per CDR3 protein. The table lists approximately 500,000 distinct CDR3 sequences, over 10% of them singletons. This sample comprised PBMCs from blood, obtained roughly 46 days after vaccination. The sequence came from a man aged 50-59 years who received an inactivated influenza vaccine. This chain connects TRBV14 to TRBJ1-2; 9 bases line up with TRBD1. The CDR3 DNA reads as TGTGCCAGCAGCCAAGACCTGCAAACGGGACAGGGATTTGGCTACACCTTC. As protein: CASSQDLQTGQGFGYTF.